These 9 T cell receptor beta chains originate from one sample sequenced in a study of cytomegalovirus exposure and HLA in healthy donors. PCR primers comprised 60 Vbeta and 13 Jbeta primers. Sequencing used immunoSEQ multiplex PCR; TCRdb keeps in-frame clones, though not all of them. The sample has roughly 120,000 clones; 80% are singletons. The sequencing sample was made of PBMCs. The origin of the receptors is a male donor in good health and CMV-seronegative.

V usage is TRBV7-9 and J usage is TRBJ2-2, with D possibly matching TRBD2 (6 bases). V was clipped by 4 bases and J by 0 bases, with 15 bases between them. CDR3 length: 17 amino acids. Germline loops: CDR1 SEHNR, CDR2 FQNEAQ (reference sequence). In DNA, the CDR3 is TGTGCCAGCAGCTCGAGGCGGGACCGAGCGAACACCGGGGAGCTGTTTTTT. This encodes CASSSRRDRANTGELFF.

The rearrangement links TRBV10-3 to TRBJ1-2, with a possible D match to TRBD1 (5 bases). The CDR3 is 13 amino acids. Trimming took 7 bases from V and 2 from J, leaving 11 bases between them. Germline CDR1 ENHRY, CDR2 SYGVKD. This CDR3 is CAIMAGVNYGYTF. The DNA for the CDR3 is TGTGCCATCATGGCGGGGGTGAACTATGGCTACACCTTC.

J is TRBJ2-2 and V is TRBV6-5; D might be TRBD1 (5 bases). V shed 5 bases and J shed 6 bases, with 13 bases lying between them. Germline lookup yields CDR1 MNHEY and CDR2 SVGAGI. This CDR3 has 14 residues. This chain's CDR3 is CASSEIRGAGELFF. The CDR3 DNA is TGTGCCAGCAGTGAAATTAGGGGCGCCGGGGAGCTGTTTTTT.

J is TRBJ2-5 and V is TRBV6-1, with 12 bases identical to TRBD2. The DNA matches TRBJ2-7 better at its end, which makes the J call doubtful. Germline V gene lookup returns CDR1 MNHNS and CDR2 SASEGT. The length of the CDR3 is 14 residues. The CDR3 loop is CASSETSGGYEQYF. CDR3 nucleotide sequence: TGTGCCAGCAGTGAGACTAGCGGGGGATACGAGCAGTACTTC.

The CDR3 protein is CASSLKQEAFF. DNA of the CDR3: TGTGCCAGCAGCTTAAAGCAAGAAGCTTTCTTT. The genes are TRBV7-4 and TRBJ1-1; D is uncertain. Germline loops: CDR1 SGHVT, CDR2 SQSDAQ. CDR3 length: 11 residues. V lost 2 bases, J lost 8 bases, and 6 bases lay in between.

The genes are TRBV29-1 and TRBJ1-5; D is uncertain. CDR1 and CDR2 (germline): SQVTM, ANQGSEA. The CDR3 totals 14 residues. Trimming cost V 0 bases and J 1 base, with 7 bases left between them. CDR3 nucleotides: TGCAGCGTTGAAGACCCCGGGAGCAATCAGCCCCAGCATTTT. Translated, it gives CSVEDPGSNQPQHF.

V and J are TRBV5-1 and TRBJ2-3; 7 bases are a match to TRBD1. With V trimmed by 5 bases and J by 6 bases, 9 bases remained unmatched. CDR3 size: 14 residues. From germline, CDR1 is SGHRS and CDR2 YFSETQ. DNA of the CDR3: TGCGCCAGCAGTTGGGACAGCCCTGCGGATACGCAGTATTTT. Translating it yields CASSWDSPADTQYF.

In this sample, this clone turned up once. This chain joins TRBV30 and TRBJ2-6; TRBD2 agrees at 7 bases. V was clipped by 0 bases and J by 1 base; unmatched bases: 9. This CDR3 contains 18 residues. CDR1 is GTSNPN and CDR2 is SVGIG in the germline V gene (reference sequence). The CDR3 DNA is TGTGCCTGGAGTGTAAGATCTTGGCGGGGGTCTGGGGCCAACGTCCTGACTTTC. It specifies CAWSVRSWRGSGANVLTF. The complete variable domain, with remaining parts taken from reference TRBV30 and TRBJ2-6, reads SQTIHQWPATLVQPVGSPLSLECTVEGTSNPNLYWYRQAAGRGLQLLFYSVGIGQISSEVPQNLSASRPQDRQFILSSKKLLLSDSGFYLCAWSVRSWRGSGANVLTFGAGSRLTVL.

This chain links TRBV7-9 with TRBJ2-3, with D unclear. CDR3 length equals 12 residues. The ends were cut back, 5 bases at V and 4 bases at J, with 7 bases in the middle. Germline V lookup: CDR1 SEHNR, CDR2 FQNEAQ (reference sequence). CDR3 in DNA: TGTGCCAGCAGCCCTTATCCAGATACGCAGTATTTT. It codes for CASSPYPDTQYF.